This T cell receptor (beta chain) is from a study of T-cell memory formation after mild COVID-19. Study context: Largely, TCR clusters stayed within a single donor.

Whole-study findings and limits: Several responding clones turned up in pre-infection memory, indicating that cross-reactive memory may have taken part. Later expanders leaned CD4+, whereas day 15 to 85 contracting clones were balanced CD4/CD8.

In its sample, this clonotype was seen many times. Antigen: not known. Constant-segment primers served in 5'RACE that generated TCR alpha and TCR beta cDNA libraries bearing sample barcodes and UMIs. TCRdb used MiXCR to reprocess the 5' RACE reads, holding one entry per CDR3 protein. The data contain about 470,000 distinct CDR3 sequences, roughly 25% of them singletons. This CDR3 comprises 18 residues. Trimming removed 0 bases from V and 0 bases from J; junction bases left unmatched: 12. Germline lookup yields CDR1 SGHDT and CDR2 YYEEEE. The receptor comes from an adult woman who had mild COVID-19 (a few samples of this study predate the infection). Cell type and time point are not known. V usage is TRBV5-6 and J usage is TRBJ2-7; 7 nucleotides line up with TRBD1. The sample consisted of PBMCs or a T cell subset sorted from them (not recorded which). The CDR3 reads CASSLGDSTLSGSYEQYF. The CDR3 bases are TGTGCCAGCAGCTTGGGGGACAGTACCCTGAGCGGCTCCTACGAGCAGTACTTC. Drawing the rest from reference TRBV5-6 and TRBJ2-7, the complete variable domain is DAGVTQSPTHLIKTRGQQVTLRCSPKSGHDTVSWYQQALGQGPQFIFQYYEEEERQRGNFPDRFSGHQFPNYSSELNVNALLLGDSALYLCASSLGDSTLSGSYEQYFGPGTRLTVT.